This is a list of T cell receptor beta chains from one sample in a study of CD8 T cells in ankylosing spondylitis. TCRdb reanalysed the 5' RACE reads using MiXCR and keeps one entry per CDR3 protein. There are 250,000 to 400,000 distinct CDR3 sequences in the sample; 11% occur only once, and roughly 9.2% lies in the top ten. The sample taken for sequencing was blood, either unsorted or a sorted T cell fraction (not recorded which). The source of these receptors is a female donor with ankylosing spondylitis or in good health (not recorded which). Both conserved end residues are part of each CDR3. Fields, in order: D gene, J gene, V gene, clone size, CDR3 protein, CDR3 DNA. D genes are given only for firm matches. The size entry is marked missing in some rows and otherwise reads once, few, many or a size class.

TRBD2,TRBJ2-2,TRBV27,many,CASSWGLAGSNPTGELFF,TGTGCCAGCAGTTGGGGACTAGCGGGATCAAATCCCACCGGGGAGCTGTTTTTT
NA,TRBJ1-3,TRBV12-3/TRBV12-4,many,CASSFGGSGNTIYF,TGTGCCAGCAGTTTCGGGGGATCTGGAAACACCATATATTTT
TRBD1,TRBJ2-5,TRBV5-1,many,CASSSRSDRGRETQYF,TGCGCCAGCAGCAGCCGTTCGGACAGGGGACGAGAGACCCAGTACTTC
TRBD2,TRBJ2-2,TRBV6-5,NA,CASSYSFLAGEYNTGELFF,TGTGCCAGCAGTTACTCATTCCTAGCGGGAGAGTATAACACCGGGGAGCTGTTTTTT
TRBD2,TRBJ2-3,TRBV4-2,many,CASSSSTSGVADTQYF,TGTGCCAGCAGCTCATCGACTAGCGGGGTGGCAGATACGCAGTATTTT
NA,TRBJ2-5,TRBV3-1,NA,CASSQELAETQYF,TGTGCCAGCAGCCAAGAACTCGCAGAGACCCAGTACTTC
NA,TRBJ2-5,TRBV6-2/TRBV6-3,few,CASSYGVLQETQYF,TGTGCCAGCAGTTACGGAGTCCTCCAAGAGACCCAGTACTTC
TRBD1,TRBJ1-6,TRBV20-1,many,CSARGGTGGYNSPLHF,TGCAGTGCTAGAGGGGGGACAGGGGGCTATAATTCACCCCTCCACTTT
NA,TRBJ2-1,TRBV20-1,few,CSARVNPPGEQFF,TGCAGTGCTAGAGTAAACCCACCGGGTGAGCAGTTCTTC
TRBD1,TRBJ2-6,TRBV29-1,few,CSVEDRTGANVLTF,TGCAGCGTCGAGGACAGGACTGGGGCCAACGTCCTGACTTTC
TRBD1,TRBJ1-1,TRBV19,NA,CASKGGRGPNTEAFF,TGTGCCAGCAAAGGGGGGAGGGGGCCGAACACTGAAGCTTTCTTT
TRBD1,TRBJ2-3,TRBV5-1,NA,CASSYRDSSSTDTQYF,TGCGCCAGCAGCTACCGGGACAGCTCCAGCACAGATACGCAGTATTTT
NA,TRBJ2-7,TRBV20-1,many,CSAKPGQTSYEQYF,TGCAGTGCTAAGCCCGGACAAACCTCCTACGAGCAGTACTTC
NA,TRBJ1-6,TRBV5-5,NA,CASSLGARGPVHF,TGTGCCAGCAGCTTGGGGGCACGGGGGCCCGTCCACTTT
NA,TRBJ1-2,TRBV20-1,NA,CSATTGVQGYGYTF,TGCAGTGCCACCACCGGGGTTCAGGGATATGGCTACACCTTC
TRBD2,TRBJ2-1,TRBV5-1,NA,CASSLVGTTPYNEQFF,TGCGCCAGCAGCTTGGTGGGGACTACCCCCTACAATGAGCAGTTCTTC
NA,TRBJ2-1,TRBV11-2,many,CASSLDRGLDEQFF,TGTGCCAGCAGCTTAGATCGTGGGTTGGATGAGCAGTTCTTC
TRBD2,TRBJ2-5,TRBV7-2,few,CASSSRGGRGSETQYF,TGTGCCAGCAGCTCCCGTGGCGGGCGGGGGAGCGAGACCCAGTACTTC
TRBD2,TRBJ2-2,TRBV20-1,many,CSALSGGPYTGELFF,TGCAGTGCTCTTAGCGGGGGGCCGTACACCGGGGAGCTGTTTTTT
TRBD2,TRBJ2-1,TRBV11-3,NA,CASSLTSTSDNEQFF,TGTGCCAGCAGCTTAACGTCGACTAGCGACAATGAGCAGTTCTTC
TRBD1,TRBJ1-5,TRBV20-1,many,CSARVGEGAYSNQPQHF,TGCAGTGCTAGAGTGGGTGAGGGGGCTTATAGCAATCAGCCCCAGCATTTT
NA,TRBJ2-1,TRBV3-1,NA,CASSQDAGKSSYNEQFF,TGTGCCAGCAGCCAAGACGCGGGGAAAAGCTCCTACAATGAGCAGTTCTTC